This T cell receptor (beta chain) was recovered during a study of CD8 T cells in ankylosing spondylitis. General study findings and limits: Earlier literature documents some of the motif variants in reactive arthritis synovial fluid and blood. A motif of fewer than ten highly homologous TCR beta variants was seen as apparently characteristic of ankylosing spondylitis blood. Reports say disease-linked clones showed up significantly more in matched ankylosing spondylitis synovial fluid.

This clonotype appeared a few times. Antigen unknown. The ends lost 4 bases at V and 2 bases at J; junction bases unmatched: 5. The germline V gene has CDR1 LGHNA and CDR2 YNFKEQ. The CDR3 spans 15 residues. Each CDR3 protein gets one entry after TCRdb re-called the 5' RACE reads with MiXCR. Of about 160,000 distinct CDR3 sequences in the sample, 9.5% to 10% were seen once. The V and J genes are TRBV4-2 and TRBJ2-7; 10 positions agree with TRBD2. Specimen: blood, either unsorted or a sorted T cell fraction (not recorded which). The receptor was derived from a female donor with ankylosing spondylitis or in good health (not recorded which). The CDR3 sequence is CASSPRAGGAYEQYF. The DNA of the CDR3 is TGTGCCAGCAGCCCAAGAGCGGGAGGGGCCTACGAGCAGTACTTC.